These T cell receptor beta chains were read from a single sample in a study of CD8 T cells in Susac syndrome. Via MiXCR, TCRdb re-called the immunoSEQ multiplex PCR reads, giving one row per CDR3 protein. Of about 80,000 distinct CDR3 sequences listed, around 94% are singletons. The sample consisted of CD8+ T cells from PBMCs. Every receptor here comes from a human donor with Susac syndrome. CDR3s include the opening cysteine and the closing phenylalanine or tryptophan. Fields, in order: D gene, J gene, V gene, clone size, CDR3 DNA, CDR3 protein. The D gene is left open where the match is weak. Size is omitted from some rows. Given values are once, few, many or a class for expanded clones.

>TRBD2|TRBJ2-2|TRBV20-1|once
TGCAGTGCTAGGCCCTTGGGACTAGCGGGAAACACCGGGGAGCTGTTTTTT
CSARPLGLAGNTGELFF
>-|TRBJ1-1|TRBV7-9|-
TGTGCCAGCAGCCCCCCTCGGACCACGAACACTGAAGCTTTCTTT
CASSPPRTTNTEAFF
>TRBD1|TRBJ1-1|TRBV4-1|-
TGCGCCAGCAGCCAGGACAGGGGCTACACTGAAGCTTTCTTT
CASSQDRGYTEAFF
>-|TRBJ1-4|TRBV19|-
TGTGCCAGTAGTATAAGTCATTCCAGCGAAAAACTGTTTTTT
CASSISHSSEKLFF
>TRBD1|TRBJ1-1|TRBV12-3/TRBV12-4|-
TGTGCCAGCAGTATCCGGGACAGACCGAACACTGAAGCTTTCTTT
CASSIRDRPNTEAFF
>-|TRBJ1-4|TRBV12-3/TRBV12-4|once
TGTGCCAGCAGTTTAGTTTGGTGGGGGCAAGGGGAAAAACTGTTTTTT
CASSLVWWGQGEKLFF
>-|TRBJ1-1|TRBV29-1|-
TGCAGCGTCCCACAGGTGGCGAACACTGAAGCTTTCTTT
CSVPQVANTEAFF
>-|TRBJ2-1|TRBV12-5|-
TGTGCTAGTGGTTATCTGACAGACTTCTCCTACAATGAGCAGTTCTTC
CASGYLTDFSYNEQFF
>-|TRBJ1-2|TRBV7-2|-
TGTGGGAACAGAGAACAGCTCGACTACACCTTC
CGNREQLDYTF
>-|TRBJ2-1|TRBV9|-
TGTGCCAGCAGCGTAGATAGCGGAGAGGATGGTGCGCAGTTCTTC
CASSVDSGEDGAQFF
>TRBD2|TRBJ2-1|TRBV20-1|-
TGCAGTGCTAGAGATGATCCGGGACTAGGTGTCTGGGAGCAGTTCTTC
CSARDDPGLGVWEQFF
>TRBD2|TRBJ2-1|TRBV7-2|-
TGTGCCAGCAGCTTTCTCGCGGGAGCGTACAATGAGCAGTTCTTC
CASSFLAGAYNEQFF
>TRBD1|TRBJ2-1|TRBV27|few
TGTGCCAGCAGCCAGGGGGCCTACAATGAGCAGTTCTTC
CASSQGAYNEQFF
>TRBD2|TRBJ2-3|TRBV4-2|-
TGTGCCAGCAGCCAAGAAGGGCGGGGGGCAGCAGATACGCAGTATTTT
CASSQEGRGAADTQYF
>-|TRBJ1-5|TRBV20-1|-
TGCAGTGCGCCAAACGGCAGAGGTCGTAGGCAGCCCCAGCATTTT
CSAPNGRGRRQPQHF
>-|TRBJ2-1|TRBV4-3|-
TGCGCCAGCAGCCACATTTGGTTTACAATGAAGCAGTTCTTC
CASSHIWFTMKQFF
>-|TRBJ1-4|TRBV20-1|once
TGCAGCGCTTCGGGCCTACTGGAGGAAAAACTGTTTTTT
CSASGLLEEKLFF
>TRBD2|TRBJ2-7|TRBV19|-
TGTGCCACCTCGGGGGGGCATGTATGGGAGCAGTACTTC
CATSGGHVWEQYF
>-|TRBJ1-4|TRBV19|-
TGTGCCAGTAACACACTCTACGCAACTGACAGGACGAGGGAACTGTTTTTT
CASNTLYATDRTRELFF
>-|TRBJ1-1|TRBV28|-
TGTGCCAGCAGTTTTCCAGGGGATCTGGGCACTGAAGCTTTCTTT
CASSFPGDLGTEAFF